Included here is one T cell receptor beta chain sequence, with context. The entry originates in a study of T cell changes during pregnancy in multiple sclerosis. Germline V lookup: CDR1 SGHTA, CDR2 FQGNSA. The CDR3 spans 15 residues. V trimming: 5 bases; J trimming: 6 bases; junction bases outside the gene matches: 11. The assay was immunoSEQ multiplex PCR, and TCRdb's table has in-frame clones only and misses some. The sample holds 40,000 to 55,000 clones, roughly nine tenths seen once. This chain joins TRBV7-2 and TRBJ2-7; 9 bases fit TRBD2. The sequence came from a female donor in good health, enrolled as a control in a pregnancy study. The sequencing used peripheral blood, collected in the first trimester of pregnancy. CDR3 bases: TGTGCCAGCAGCCCTAATCGCGGGGGGGACTTCGAGCAGTACTTC. This translates into CASSPNRGGDFEQYF.